These T cell receptor beta chains were read from a single sample in a study of blood T cell repertoires in COVID-19. Using immunoSEQ multiplex PCR, the repertoire was profiled, and TCRdb retains in-frame clones only, with some absent. The sample yields around 150,000 clones, about 86% seen once. The specimen was peripheral blood. Receptors originate from a man in his 70s with acute or convalescent COVID-19. Both conserved end residues are part of each CDR3. A D gene is named only where the DNA matches it firmly. A row's size may be missing; if present it is once, few, many or a size class.

clone size	V gene	J gene	D gene	CDR3 protein	CDR3 DNA
few	TRBV5-1	TRBJ2-1	TRBD2	CASRSSGTSYNEQFF	TGCGCCAGCAGATCTAGCGGGACCTCCTACAATGAGCAGTTCTTC
-	TRBV3-1/TRBV3-2	TRBJ2-1	TRBD1	CATTKDRGNNEQFF	TGTGCCACCACCAAGGACAGGGGCAACAATGAGCAGTTCTTC
once	TRBV10-3	TRBJ2-3	-	CAIRRGISSTDTQYF	TGTGCCATCAGGAGGGGGATATCTAGCACAGATACGCAGTATTTT
-	TRBV6-5	TRBJ2-5	-	CASRVGGPGETQYF	TGTGCCAGCCGCGTCGGGGGGCCGGGGGAGACCCAGTACTTC
-	TRBV2	TRBJ2-3	TRBD2	CARTTSGFSFDTDTQYF	TGTGCCAGGACGACTAGCGGGTTTTCCTTTGACACAGATACGCAGTATTTT
-	TRBV5-1	TRBJ2-7	-	CASSFLSGAPYEQYF	TGCGCCAGCAGCTTTCTTAGCGGAGCCCCCTACGAGCAGTACTTC
-	TRBV7-2	TRBJ1-2	-	CASSLVAQGNYGYTF	TGTGCCAGCAGCTTAGTCGCACAGGGCAACTATGGCTACACCTTC
-	TRBV21-1	TRBJ2-3	-	CASPGDTQYF	TGTGCCAGTCCCGGGGATACGCAGTATTTT
-	TRBV6-5	TRBJ2-1	-	CASSYLGAPNEQFF	TGTGCCAGCAGTTACCTGGGGGCCCCCAATGAGCAGTTCTTC
-	TRBV7-3	TRBJ2-2	TRBD1	CASSPVQGAGELFF	TGTGCCAGCAGCCCAGTTCAGGGGGCCGGGGAGCTGTTTTTT
-	TRBV9	TRBJ2-2	TRBD2	CASSGTGLAAAKNTGELFF	TGTGCCAGCAGCGGTACGGGACTAGCGGCCGCGAAGAACACCGGGGAGCTGTTTTTT
-	TRBV7-6	TRBJ1-3	-	CASSPLGGFSGNTIYF	TGTGCCAGCAGCCCCTTGGGCGGGTTCTCTGGAAACACCATATATTTT
-	TRBV27	TRBJ1-2	-	CASKRGANYGYTF	TGTGCCAGCAAACGAGGAGCTAACTATGGCTACACCTTC
-	TRBV4-1	TRBJ2-1	-	CASSQDQGYEQFF	TGCGCCAGCAGCCAAGATCAGGGGTATGAGCAGTTCTTC
-	TRBV6-5	TRBJ2-5	TRBD1	CASSYSRTGGGETQYF	TGTGCCAGCAGTTACTCGAGGACAGGGGGAGGAGAGACCCAGTACTTC
-	TRBV5-1	TRBJ2-7	TRBD2	CASSLGYLTSGYSYEQYF	TGCGCCAGCAGCTTGGGATATCTCACTAGCGGGTACTCCTACGAGCAGTACTTC
-	TRBV7-2	TRBJ1-5	-	CASSSWEGVDQPQHF	TGTGCCAGCAGCTCCTGGGAAGGGGTCGACCAGCCCCAGCATTTT